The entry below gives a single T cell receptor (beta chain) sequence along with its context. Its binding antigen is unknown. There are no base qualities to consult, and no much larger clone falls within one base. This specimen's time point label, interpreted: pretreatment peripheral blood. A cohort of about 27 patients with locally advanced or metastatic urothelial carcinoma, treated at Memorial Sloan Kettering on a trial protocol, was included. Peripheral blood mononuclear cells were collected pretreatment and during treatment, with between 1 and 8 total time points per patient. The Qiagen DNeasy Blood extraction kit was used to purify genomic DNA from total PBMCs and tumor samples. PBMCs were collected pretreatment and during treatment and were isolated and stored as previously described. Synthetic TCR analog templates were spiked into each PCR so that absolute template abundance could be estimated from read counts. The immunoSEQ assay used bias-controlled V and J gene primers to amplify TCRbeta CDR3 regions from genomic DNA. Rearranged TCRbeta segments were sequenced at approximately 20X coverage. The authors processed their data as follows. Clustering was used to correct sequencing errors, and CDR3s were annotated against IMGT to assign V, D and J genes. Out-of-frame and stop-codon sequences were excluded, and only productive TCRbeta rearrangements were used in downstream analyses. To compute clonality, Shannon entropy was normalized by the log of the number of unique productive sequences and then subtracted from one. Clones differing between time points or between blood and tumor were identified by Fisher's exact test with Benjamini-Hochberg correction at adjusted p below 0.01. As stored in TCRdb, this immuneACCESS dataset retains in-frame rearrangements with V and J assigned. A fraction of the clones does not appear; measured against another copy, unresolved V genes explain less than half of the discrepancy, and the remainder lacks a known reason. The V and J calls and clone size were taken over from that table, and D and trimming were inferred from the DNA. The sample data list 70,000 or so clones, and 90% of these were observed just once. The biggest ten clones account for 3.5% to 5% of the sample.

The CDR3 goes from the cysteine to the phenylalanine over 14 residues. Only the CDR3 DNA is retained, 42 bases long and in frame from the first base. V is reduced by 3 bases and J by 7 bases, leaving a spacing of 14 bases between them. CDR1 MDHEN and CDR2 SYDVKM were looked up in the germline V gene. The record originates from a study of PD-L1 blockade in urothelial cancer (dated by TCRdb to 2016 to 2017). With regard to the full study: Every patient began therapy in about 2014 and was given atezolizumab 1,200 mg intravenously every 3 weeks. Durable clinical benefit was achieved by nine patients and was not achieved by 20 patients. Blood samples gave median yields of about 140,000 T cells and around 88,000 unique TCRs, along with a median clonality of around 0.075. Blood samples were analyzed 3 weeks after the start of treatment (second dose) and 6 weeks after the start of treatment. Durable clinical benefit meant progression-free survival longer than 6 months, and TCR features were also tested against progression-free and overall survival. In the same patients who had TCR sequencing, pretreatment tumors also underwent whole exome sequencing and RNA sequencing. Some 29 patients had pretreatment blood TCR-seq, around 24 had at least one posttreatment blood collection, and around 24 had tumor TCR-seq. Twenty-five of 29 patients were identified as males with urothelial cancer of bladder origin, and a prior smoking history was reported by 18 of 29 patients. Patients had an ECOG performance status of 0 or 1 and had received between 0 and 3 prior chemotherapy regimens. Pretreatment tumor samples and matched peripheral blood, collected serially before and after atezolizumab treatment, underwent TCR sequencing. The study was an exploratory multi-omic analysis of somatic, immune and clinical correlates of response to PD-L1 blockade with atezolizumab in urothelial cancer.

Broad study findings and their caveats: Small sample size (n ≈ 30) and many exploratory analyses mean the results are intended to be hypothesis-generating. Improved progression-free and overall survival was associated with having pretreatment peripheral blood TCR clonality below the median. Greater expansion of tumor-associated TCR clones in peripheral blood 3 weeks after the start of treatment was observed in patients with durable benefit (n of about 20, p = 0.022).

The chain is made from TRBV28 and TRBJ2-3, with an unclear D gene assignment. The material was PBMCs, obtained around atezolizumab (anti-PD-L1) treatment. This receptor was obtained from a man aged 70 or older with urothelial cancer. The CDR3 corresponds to CASSFHDLRNTQYF. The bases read TGTGCCAGCAGTTTCCATGATCTGCGGAATACGCAGTATTTT. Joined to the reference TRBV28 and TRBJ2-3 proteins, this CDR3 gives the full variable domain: DVKVTQSSRYLVKRTGEKVFLECVQDMDHENMFWYRQDPGLGLRLIYFSYDVKMKEKGDIPEGYSVSREKKERFSLILESASTNQTSMYLCASSFHDLRNTQYFGPGTRLTVL.